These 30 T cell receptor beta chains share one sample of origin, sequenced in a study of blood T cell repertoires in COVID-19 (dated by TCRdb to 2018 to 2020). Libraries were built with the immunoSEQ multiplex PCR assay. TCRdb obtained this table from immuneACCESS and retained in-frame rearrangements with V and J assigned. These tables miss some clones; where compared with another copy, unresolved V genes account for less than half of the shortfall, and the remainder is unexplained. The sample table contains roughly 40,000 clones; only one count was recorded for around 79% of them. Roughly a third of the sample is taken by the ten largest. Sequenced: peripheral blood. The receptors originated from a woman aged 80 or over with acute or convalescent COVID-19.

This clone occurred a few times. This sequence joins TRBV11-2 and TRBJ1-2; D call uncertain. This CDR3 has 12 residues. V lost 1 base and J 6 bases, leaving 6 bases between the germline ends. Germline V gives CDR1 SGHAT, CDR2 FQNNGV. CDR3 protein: CASSLGRDGYTF. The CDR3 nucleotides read TGTGCCAGCAGCTTAGGGCGGGATGGCTACACCTTC.

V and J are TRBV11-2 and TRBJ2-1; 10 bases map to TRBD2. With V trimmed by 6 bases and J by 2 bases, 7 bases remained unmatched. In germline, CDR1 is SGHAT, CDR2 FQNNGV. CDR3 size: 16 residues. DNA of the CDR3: TGTGCCAGCAGTAGACTAGCGGGTGTGGCCTACAATGAGCAGTTCTTC. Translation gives CASSRLAGVAYNEQFF.

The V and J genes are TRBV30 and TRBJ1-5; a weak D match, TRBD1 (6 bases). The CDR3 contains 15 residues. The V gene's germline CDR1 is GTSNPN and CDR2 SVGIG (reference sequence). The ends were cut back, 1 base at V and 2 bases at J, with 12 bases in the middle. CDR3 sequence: CAWSGGTRGNQPQHF. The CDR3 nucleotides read TGTGCCTGGAGTGGAGGGACACGGGGCAATCAGCCCCAGCATTTT.

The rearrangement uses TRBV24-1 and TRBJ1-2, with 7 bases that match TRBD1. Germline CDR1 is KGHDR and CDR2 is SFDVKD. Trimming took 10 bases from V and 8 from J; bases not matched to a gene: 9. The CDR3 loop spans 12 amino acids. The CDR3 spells CATKYDRVGYTF. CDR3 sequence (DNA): TGTGCCACTAAGTACGACAGGGTCGGCTACACCTTC.

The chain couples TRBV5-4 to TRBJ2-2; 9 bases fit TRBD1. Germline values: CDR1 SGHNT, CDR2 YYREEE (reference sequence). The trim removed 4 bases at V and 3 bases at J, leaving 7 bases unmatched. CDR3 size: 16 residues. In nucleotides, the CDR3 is TGTGCCAGCAGCACCAGGACAGGGGCGGACACCGGGGAGCTGTTTTTT. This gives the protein CASSTRTGADTGELFF.

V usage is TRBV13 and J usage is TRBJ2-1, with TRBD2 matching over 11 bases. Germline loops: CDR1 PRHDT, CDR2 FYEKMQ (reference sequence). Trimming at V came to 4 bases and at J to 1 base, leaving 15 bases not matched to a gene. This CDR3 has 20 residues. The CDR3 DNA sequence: TGTGCCAGCAGCTCATACAGGAGAACTAGCGGGAGAAGTTCCTACAATGAGCAGTTCTTC. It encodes CASSSYRRTSGRSSYNEQFF. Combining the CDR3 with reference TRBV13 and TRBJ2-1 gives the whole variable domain AAGVIQSPRHLIKEKRETATLKCYPIPRHDTVYWYQQGPGQDPQFLISFYEKMQSDKGSIPDRFSAQQFSDYHSELNMSSLELGDSALYFCASSSYRRTSGRSSYNEQFFGPGTRLTVL.

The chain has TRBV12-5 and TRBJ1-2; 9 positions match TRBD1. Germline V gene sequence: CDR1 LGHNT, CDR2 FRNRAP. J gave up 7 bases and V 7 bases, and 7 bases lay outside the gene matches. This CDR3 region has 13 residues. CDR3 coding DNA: TGTGCTAGTGCTCTACAGGGGGCGCGTGGCTACACCTTC. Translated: CASALQGARGYTF.

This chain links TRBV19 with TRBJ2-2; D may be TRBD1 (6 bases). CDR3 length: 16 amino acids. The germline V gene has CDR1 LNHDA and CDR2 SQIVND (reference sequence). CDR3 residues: CASVEVGGEITGELFF. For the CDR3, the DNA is TGTGCTTCAGTAGAGGTAGGGGGAGAGATCACCGGGGAGCTGTTTTTT.

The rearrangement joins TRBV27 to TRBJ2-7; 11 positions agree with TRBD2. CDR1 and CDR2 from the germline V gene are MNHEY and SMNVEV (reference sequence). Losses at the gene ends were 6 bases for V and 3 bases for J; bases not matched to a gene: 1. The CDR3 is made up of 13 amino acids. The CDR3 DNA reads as TGTGCCAGCAGCACTAGCGGGAGCTACGAGCAGTACTTC. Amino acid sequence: CASSTSGSYEQYF.

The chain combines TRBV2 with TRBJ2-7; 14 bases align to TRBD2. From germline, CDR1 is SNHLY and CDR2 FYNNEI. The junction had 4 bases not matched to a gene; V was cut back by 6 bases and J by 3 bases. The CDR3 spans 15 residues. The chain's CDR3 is CASRIGLAGGYEQYF. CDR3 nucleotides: TGTGCCAGCAGAATAGGACTAGCGGGAGGCTACGAGCAGTACTTC.

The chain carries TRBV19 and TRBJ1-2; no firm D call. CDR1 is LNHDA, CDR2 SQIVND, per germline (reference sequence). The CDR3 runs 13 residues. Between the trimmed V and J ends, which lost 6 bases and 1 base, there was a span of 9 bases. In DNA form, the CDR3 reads TGTGCCAGTAGAAGAGTGAATAACTATGGCTACACCTTC. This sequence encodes CASRRVNNYGYTF.

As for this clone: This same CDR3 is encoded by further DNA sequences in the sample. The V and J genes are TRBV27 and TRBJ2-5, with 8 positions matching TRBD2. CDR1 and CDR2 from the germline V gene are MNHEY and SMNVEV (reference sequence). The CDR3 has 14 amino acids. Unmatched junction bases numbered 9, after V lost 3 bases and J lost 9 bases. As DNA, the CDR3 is TGTGCCAGCAGTTTGGTGACCAGCGGGAGCCCCCAGTACTTC. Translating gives CASSLVTSGSPQYF.

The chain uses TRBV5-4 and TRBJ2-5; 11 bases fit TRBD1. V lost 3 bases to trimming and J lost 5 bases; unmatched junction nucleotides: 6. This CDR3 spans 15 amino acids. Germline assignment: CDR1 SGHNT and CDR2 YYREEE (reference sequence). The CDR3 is CASSSGDRGIETQYF. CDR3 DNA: TGTGCCAGCAGCTCGGGGGACAGGGGGATCGAGACCCAGTACTTC.

The CDR3 DNA follows: TGTGCCAGCAGCCCCCGGACAGGCGCCACCTACAATGAGCAGTTCTTC. This encodes CASSPRTGATYNEQFF. The chain links TRBV7-9 to TRBJ2-1; 7 bases match TRBD1. The CDR3 contains 16 residues. Losses at the gene ends were 5 bases for V and 2 bases for J; bases not matched to a gene: 9. CDR1 is SEHNR, CDR2 FQNEAQ, per germline (reference sequence).

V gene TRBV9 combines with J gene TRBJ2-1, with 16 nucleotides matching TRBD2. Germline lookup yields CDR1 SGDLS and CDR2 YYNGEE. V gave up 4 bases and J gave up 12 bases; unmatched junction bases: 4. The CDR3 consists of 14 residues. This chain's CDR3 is CASSPGLAGGVQFF. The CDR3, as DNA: TGTGCCAGCAGCCCGGGACTAGCGGGAGGGGTGCAGTTCTTC.

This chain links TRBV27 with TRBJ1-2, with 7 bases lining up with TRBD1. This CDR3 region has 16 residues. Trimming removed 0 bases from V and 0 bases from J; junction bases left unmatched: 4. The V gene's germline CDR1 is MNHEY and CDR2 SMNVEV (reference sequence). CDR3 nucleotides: TGTGCCAGCAGTTTATCTGCCGGGACAGCTAACTATGGCTACACCTTC. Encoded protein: CASSLSAGTANYGYTF.

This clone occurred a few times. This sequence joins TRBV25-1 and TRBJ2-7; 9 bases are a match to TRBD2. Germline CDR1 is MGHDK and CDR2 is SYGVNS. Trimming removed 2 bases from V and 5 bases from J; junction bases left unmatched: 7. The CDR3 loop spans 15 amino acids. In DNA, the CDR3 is TGTGCCAGCAGTGAACCTAGCGGGATGGGCCACGAGCAGTACTTC. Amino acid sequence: CASSEPSGMGHEQYF.

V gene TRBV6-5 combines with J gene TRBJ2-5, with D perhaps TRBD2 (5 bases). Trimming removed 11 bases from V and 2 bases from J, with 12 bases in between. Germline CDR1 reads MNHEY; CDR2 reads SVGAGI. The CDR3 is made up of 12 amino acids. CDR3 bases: TGTGCCGCCCCACAGCGGCAAGAGACCCAGTACTTC. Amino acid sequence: CAAPQRQETQYF.

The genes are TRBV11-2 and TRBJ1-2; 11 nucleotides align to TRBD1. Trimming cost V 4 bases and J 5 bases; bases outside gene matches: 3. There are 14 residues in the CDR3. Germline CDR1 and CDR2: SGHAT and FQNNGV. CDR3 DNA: TGTGCCAGCAGCTACGGGACAGGGGGTTATGGCTACACCTTC. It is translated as CASSYGTGGYGYTF.

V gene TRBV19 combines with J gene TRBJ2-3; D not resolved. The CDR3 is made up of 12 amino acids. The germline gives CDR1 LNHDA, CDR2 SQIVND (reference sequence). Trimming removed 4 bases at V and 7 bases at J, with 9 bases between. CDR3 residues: CASSRARNTQYF. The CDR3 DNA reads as TGTGCCAGTAGTAGAGCGAGGAATACGCAGTATTTT.

CDR3 sequence reads: CASSSGQGKHEQYF. The CDR3 coding sequence is TGTGCCAGCAGCTCGGGACAGGGAAAACACGAGCAGTACTTC. The V and J genes are TRBV7-9 and TRBJ2-7, with 9 bases that match TRBD1. V lost 4 bases, J lost 5 bases, and 6 bases stayed unmatched. The germline CDR1 and CDR2 sequences are SEHNR and FQNEAQ (reference sequence). The CDR3 extends over 14 amino acids.

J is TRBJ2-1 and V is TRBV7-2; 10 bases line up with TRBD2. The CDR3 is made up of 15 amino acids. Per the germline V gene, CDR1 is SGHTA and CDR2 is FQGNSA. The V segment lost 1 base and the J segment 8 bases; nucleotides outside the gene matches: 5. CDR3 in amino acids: CASSLVAGGFDEQFF. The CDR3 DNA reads TGTGCCAGCAGCTTAGTAGCGGGAGGCTTCGATGAGCAGTTCTTC.

CDR3 residues: CASSPQTGGHGYTF. The CDR3 nucleotides read TGCGCCAGCAGCCCTCAGACAGGGGGCCATGGCTACACCTTC. V and J are TRBV5-1 and TRBJ1-2, with TRBD1 identical over 10 bases. The V gene end was trimmed by 4 bases and the J gene end by 6 bases; junction bases not matched to a gene: 6. The CDR3 extends over 14 amino acids. Per the germline V gene, CDR1 is SGHRS and CDR2 is YFSETQ.

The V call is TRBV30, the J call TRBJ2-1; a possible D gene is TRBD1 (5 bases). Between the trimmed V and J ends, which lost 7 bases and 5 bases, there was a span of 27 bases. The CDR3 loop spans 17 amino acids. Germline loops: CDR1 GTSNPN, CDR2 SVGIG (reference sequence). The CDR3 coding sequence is TGTGCCTCCCCCCTGACAGCAGGTCTGGGATTAGACAATGAGCAGTTCTTC. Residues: CASPLTAGLGLDNEQFF. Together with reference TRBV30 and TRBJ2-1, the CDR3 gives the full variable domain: SQTIHQWPATLVQPVGSPLSLECTVEGTSNPNLYWYRQAAGRGLQLLFYSVGIGQISSEVPQNLSASRPQDRQFILSSKKLLLSDSGFYLCASPLTAGLGLDNEQFFGPGTRLTVL.

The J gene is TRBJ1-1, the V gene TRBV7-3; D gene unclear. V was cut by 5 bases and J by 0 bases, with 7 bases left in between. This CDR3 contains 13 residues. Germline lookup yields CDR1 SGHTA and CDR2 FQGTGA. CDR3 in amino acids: CASSRQMNTEAFF. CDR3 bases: TGTGCCAGCAGCCGACAAATGAACACTGAAGCTTTCTTT.

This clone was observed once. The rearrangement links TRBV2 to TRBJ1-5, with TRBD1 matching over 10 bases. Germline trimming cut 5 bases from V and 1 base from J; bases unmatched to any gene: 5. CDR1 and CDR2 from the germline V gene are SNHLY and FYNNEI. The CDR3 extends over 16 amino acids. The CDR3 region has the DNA TGTGCCAGCAGTCGACAGGGGGCTATAAGCAATCAGCCCCAGCATTTT. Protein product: CASSRQGAISNQPQHF.

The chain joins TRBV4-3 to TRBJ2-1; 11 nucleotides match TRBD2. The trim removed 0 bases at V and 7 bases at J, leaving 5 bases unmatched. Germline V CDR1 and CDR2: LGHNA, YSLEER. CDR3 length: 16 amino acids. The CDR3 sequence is CASSQEWGLAENEQFF. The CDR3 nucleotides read TGCGCCAGCAGCCAAGAATGGGGACTAGCGGAAAATGAGCAGTTCTTC.

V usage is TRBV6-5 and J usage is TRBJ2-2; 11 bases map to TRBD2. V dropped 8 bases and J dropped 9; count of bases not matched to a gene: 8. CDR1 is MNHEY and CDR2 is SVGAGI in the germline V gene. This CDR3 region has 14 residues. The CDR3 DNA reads TGTGCCAGCGGTACTAGCGGGAGTAGGAGGGAGCTGTTTTTT. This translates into CASGTSGSRRELFF.

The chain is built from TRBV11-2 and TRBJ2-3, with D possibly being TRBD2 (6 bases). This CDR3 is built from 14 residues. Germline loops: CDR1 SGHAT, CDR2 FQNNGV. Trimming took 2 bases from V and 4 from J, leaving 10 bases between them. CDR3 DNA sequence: TGTGCCAGCAGCTTAAGGGAGGAGGCAGATACGCAGTATTTT. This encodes CASSLREEADTQYF.

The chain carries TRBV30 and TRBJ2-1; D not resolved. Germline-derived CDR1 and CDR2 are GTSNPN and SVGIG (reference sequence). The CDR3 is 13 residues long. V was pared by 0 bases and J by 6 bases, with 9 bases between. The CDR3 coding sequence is TGTGCCTGGAGTGTATTGCGGAGCAATGAGCAGTTCTTC. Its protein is CAWSVLRSNEQFF.